This is a list of T cell receptor beta chains from one sample in a study of CXCR3-negative and CXCR3-positive naive CD8 T cells. No DNA is given; TCRdb re-called the 5' RACE reads and lists each CDR3 protein once. The sample includes 84,000 or so distinct CDR3 sequences. The specimen sequenced was naive CXCR3- CD8+ T cells from blood. The receptors come from a human donor in good health. Some clones in this sample may be carry-over from other donors' samples. Each CDR3 is given with its conserved first and last residue.

j_call | v_call | cdr3_length | cdr3_aa
TRBJ2-7 | TRBV2 | 15 | CASSEATGLDYEQYF
TRBJ1-2 | TRBV4-2 | 14 | CASSQDIPVGGYTF
TRBJ2-7 | TRBV5-6 | 13 | CASGTRNSYEQYF
TRBJ2-1 | TRBV27 | 13 | CASSFAGDYEQFF
TRBJ1-1 | TRBV4-1 | 15 | CASSLSRDLNTEAFF
TRBJ2-7 | TRBV29-1 | 12 | CSVLQATYEQYF
TRBJ2-1 | TRBV3-1 | 16 | CASSQDPSGRRNEQFF
TRBJ1-2 | TRBV4-1 | 15 | CASSQTGTGAYGYTF
TRBJ2-2 | TRBV14 | 12 | CASGRVTGELFF
TRBJ2-2 | TRBV19 | 13 | CASMARDTGELFF
TRBJ2-1 | TRBV12-3/TRBV12-4 | 20 | CASSLRVGLALLSSYNEQFF
TRBJ1-2 | TRBV9 | 15 | CASSLGGTANYGYTF
TRBJ1-1 | TRBV14 | 16 | CASSHTPGQGNTEAFF
TRBJ1-1 | TRBV28 | 15 | CASSLLSTGRTEAFF
TRBJ2-2 | TRBV29-1 | 13 | CSGGTSNTGELFF
TRBJ1-1 | TRBV5-6 | 15 | CASSLSGQMNTEAFF
TRBJ2-3 | TRBV7-9 | 13 | CASSPADTDTQYF
TRBJ2-7 | TRBV7-8 | 15 | CASRLDRVDHYEQYF
TRBJ1-1 | TRBV4-2 | 18 | CASSQDWGTGALNTEAFF
TRBJ2-1 | TRBV12-3/TRBV12-4 | 12 | CASSPIHNEQFF
TRBJ2-3 | TRBV6-4 | 14 | CASSDGGSTDTQYF
TRBJ1-2 | TRBV19 | 15 | CASKGNGPTRDGYTF
TRBJ2-7 | TRBV5-1 | 12 | CASSLVGYEQYF
TRBJ1-4 | TRBV28 | 16 | CASSPIQGADYEKLFF
TRBJ2-7 | TRBV28 | 13 | CASRDIGSYEQYF
TRBJ2-3 | TRBV15 | 16 | CATTTDSGFSTDTQYF
TRBJ1-5 | TRBV27 | 13 | CASSFSLNQPQHF
TRBJ2-3 | TRBV20-1 | 14 | CSARDRGGADTQYF
TRBJ2-6 | TRBV11-3 | 16 | CASSPRTGSGANVLTF
TRBJ2-1 | TRBV12-3/TRBV12-4 | 16 | CASSTGGGQRNNEQFF
TRBJ2-7 | TRBV6-2/TRBV6-3 | 15 | CASSAELAGDYEQYF
TRBJ2-1 | TRBV7-6 | 13 | CASRGRSDNEQFF
TRBJ2-1 | TRBV29-1 | 17 | CSVEEWVGQGAQDEQFF
TRBJ2-2 | TRBV29-1 | 17 | CSVEDPGLAGGTGELFF
TRBJ1-1 | TRBV2 | 12 | CASSDWNTEAFF
TRBJ1-1 | TRBV19 | 13 | CASSWDRGTEAFF
TRBJ1-3 | TRBV7-2 | 15 | CASSLLLGSGNTIYF
TRBJ2-7 | TRBV18 | 14 | CASSPWDRGREQYF
TRBJ2-1 | TRBV5-1 | 14 | CASSPGLAGGPSFF
TRBJ1-1 | TRBV5-1 | 15 | CASSPNRVVNTEAFF
TRBJ2-1 | TRBV4-3 | 13 | CASSQPPRLEQFF
TRBJ2-1 | TRBV29-1 | 13 | CSVLAGAGNEQFF